The text below deals with one T cell receptor beta chain. Its target is not known. This sample is part of a study of cytotoxic CD8 clonotypes in ibrutinib-treated CLL. Study-wide results and limits: Ibrutinib response saw clonality rise, and progression saw it return toward baseline.

CDR1 and CDR2 from the germline V gene are MDHEN and SYDVKM. Deletions cut 3 bases from V and 0 bases from J, with 9 bases between. This CDR3 spans 14 amino acids. Measured with immunoSEQ multiplex PCR; TCRdb has only the in-frame clones, and not every one. The profile shows 50,000 to 70,000 clones, 50% to 70% of them singletons. The sample in question was PBMCs, obtained at disease progression, from a patient treated with ibrutinib. This chain connects TRBV28 to TRBJ2-7; tentative D call: TRBD2 (6 bases). This clonotype was obtained from a human donor with chronic lymphocytic leukemia. CDR3 nucleotide sequence: TGTGCCAGCAGTTTTGGAGGGAGCTCCTACGAGCAGTACTTC. Its translation is CASSFGGSSYEQYF.